These 27 T cell receptor beta chains came from one sample sequenced in a study of blood T cell repertoires in COVID-19. Sequencing used immunoSEQ multiplex PCR; TCRdb keeps in-frame clones, though not all of them. Of a few hundred thousand clones detected, approximately 89% appear once; the ten largest clones hold 1.3%. Sequencing was carried out using PBMCs or T cells enriched from blood (not recorded which). The receptors were gathered from a man aged 25-45 years who had recovered from COVID-19.

This chain uses TRBV12-5 with TRBJ1-1, with 11 bases lining up with TRBD1. The trim removed 6 bases at V and 0 bases at J, leaving 12 bases unmatched. This CDR3 contains 18 residues. Germline assignment: CDR1 LGHNT and CDR2 FRNRAP. As DNA, the CDR3 is TGTGCTAGTGGCCAAACGACCGGGACAGGGGGGATGAACACTGAAGCTTTCTTT. It translates to CASGQTTGTGGMNTEAFF.

The rearrangement uses TRBV15 and TRBJ1-5; 7 nucleotides align to TRBD1. The ends lost 3 bases at V and 2 bases at J; junction bases unmatched: 10. CDR3 length equals 17 residues. CDR1 and CDR2 from the germline V gene are LNHNV and YYDKDF (reference sequence). In nucleotides, the CDR3 is TGTGCCACCAGCAGCGACAGGGTATGGATTCGCAATCAGCCCCAGCATTTT. This translates into CATSSDRVWIRNQPQHF.

This rearrangement joins TRBV25-1 to TRBJ2-3; D might be TRBD2 (5 bases). V shed 4 bases and J shed 3 bases, with 11 bases lying between them. Germline values: CDR1 MGHDK, CDR2 SYGVNS. This CDR3 is built from 14 residues. The DNA of the CDR3 is TGTGCCAGCAGTGCCGCTAGCAGGACAGATACGCAGTATTTT. Protein: CASSAASRTDTQYF.

This rearrangement joins TRBV29-1 to TRBJ2-5; D not certain. The CDR3 sequence is 13 residues long. V lost 1 base, J lost 1 base, and 7 bases lay in between. From germline, CDR1 is SQVTM and CDR2 ANQGSEA. The CDR3 DNA sequence: TGCAGCGTTGAAGGAGAAACCCAAGAGACCCAGTACTTC. Translation gives CSVEGETQETQYF.

V usage is TRBV7-2 and J usage is TRBJ2-7, with TRBD1 identical over 7 bases. Losses at the gene ends were 1 base for V and 2 bases for J; bases not matched to a gene: 2. Germline V gene lookup returns CDR1 SGHTA and CDR2 FQGNSA. The CDR3 loop spans 14 amino acids. The CDR3 region is CASSLGGQPYEQYF. CDR3 DNA: TGTGCCAGCAGCTTAGGGGGACAGCCCTACGAGCAGTACTTC. The complete variable domain, with remaining parts taken from reference TRBV7-2 and TRBJ2-7, reads GAGVSQSPSNKVTEKGKDVELRCDPISGHTALYWYRQSLGQGLEFLIYFQGNSAPDKSGLPSDRFSAERTGGSVSTLTIQRTQQEDSAVYLCASSLGGQPYEQYFGPGTRLTVT.

The V gene is TRBV12-3 or TRBV12-4, the J gene TRBJ1-1; TRBD1 matches 7 bases. The CDR3 runs 13 residues. J lost 0 bases, V lost 9 bases, and 4 bases had no gene match. DNA for the CDR3: TGTGCCAGTCGGGACAGCATGAACACTGAAGCTTTCTTT. It specifies CASRDSMNTEAFF.

The genes are TRBV5-1 and TRBJ2-6; possibly TRBD2 for D (7 bases). V lost 1 base, J lost 2 bases, and 10 bases lay in between. The germline V gene has CDR1 SGHRS and CDR2 YFSETQ. The CDR3 contains 16 residues. The CDR3 DNA follows: TGCGCCAGCAGCTTGACGGGGGGCGCTGGGGCCAACGTCCTGACTTTC. It specifies CASSLTGGAGANVLTF.

This clone was seen a few times. The V gene is TRBV19, the J gene TRBJ1-4; the D gene is possibly TRBD1 (5 bases). Per germline, CDR1 LNHDA and CDR2 SQIVND (reference sequence). The CDR3 spans 14 residues. Trimming cost V 3 bases and J 7 bases, with 12 bases left between them. The CDR3 nucleotides are TGTGCCAGTAGTATCGTCCAAAGGGGTGAAAAACTGTTTTTT. Amino acid sequence: CASSIVQRGEKLFF.

The sample holds a few counts of this clone. The V call is TRBV19, the J call TRBJ1-2; D is unresolved. The CDR3 totals 14 residues. V was trimmed by 0 bases and J by 7 bases, leaving 12 bases between them. The V gene's germline CDR1 is LNHDA and CDR2 SQIVND (reference sequence). The CDR3 sequence: CASSIDRPSFGYTF. CDR3 nucleotides: TGTGCCAGTAGTATAGACAGGCCCAGCTTTGGCTACACCTTC.

A single count supports this clone. CDR3 protein: CASSAAGAGVNTEAFF. Here the CDR3 DNA reads TGTGCCAGCAGTGCCGCGGGGGCTGGAGTGAACACTGAAGCTTTCTTT. This chain joins TRBV2 and TRBJ1-1; D is perhaps TRBD1 (6 bases). The CDR3 loop spans 16 amino acids. Trimming took 4 bases from V and 0 from J, leaving 15 bases between them. Per germline, CDR1 SNHLY and CDR2 FYNNEI.

This clone occurred a few times. This rearrangement joins TRBV15 to TRBJ2-1; TRBD2 agrees at 11 bases. The ends lost 0 bases at V and 6 bases at J; junction bases unmatched: 1. This CDR3 is built from 15 residues. Germline CDR1 reads LNHNV; CDR2 reads YYDKDF (reference sequence). The DNA for the CDR3 is TGTGCCACCAGCAGAGATAGCGGGGGGGCCAATGAGCAGTTCTTC. This encodes CATSRDSGGANEQFF.

This clone appeared once. The rearrangement links TRBV10-3 to TRBJ2-1; D ambiguous. V gave up 8 bases and J gave up 8 bases, with 16 bases separating them. CDR3 length: 13 amino acids. Germline V gene lookup returns CDR1 ENHRY and CDR2 SYGVKD. CDR3 nucleotide sequence: TGTGCCATCTCTCCCCACGGAGCCGATGAGCAGTTCTTC. Protein product: CAISPHGADEQFF.

The CDR3 here is CASSQDSSGGVFSTDTQYF. In DNA form, the CDR3 reads TGTGCCAGCAGCCAAGACTCCAGCGGGGGCGTATTTAGCACAGATACGCAGTATTTT. V gene TRBV3-1 (or the pseudogene TRBV3-2) combines with J gene TRBJ2-3; 8 nucleotides agree with TRBD2. The CDR3 spans 19 residues. J was trimmed by 0 bases and V by 0 bases; bases with no gene match: 11. In germline, CDR1 is LGHDT, CDR2 YNNKEL (reference sequence).

The CDR3 loop reads CASSQLGTEDTQYF. In DNA, the CDR3 is TGTGCCAGCAGCCAACTGGGGACAGAGGATACGCAGTATTTT. This rearrangement joins TRBV3-1 (or the pseudogene TRBV3-2) to TRBJ2-3; 7 positions agree with TRBD1. CDR3 length: 14 amino acids. Germline V gene data show CDR1 as LGHDT and CDR2 as YNNKEL (reference sequence). V was pared by 2 bases and J by 6 bases, with 5 bases of the junction left unmatched.

The chain has TRBV9 and TRBJ1-2; possible D gene TRBD1, 5 bases. CDR1 is SGDLS, CDR2 YYNGEE, per germline. The length of the CDR3 is 13 residues. Trimming removed 3 bases at V and 1 base at J, with 7 bases between. The CDR3 region is CASSADSNYGYTF. CDR3 DNA: TGTGCCAGCAGCGCTGACAGTAACTATGGCTACACCTTC.

This sequence joins TRBV5-1 and TRBJ2-7, with D perhaps matching TRBD1 (6 bases). Looked up from germline, CDR1 is SGHRS and CDR2 is YFSETQ. The CDR3 length is 13 residues. Trimming pared 4 bases from V and 4 bases from J, leaving 12 bases between. CDR3 amino acids: CASSTNRAYEQYF. The CDR3, as DNA: TGCGCCAGCAGCACCAACAGGGCTTACGAGCAGTACTTC.

A note on this clone: The identical CDR3 is also encoded by other nucleotide sequences in the sample. V is TRBV19 and J is TRBJ1-1; D not certain. From germline, CDR1 is LNHDA and CDR2 SQIVND (reference sequence). CDR3 length equals 13 residues. The V end was cut by 11 bases, the J end by 1 base, with 14 bases between. The CDR3 DNA follows: TGTGCCTCTTCCCGGGGTTCGAACACTGAAGCTTTCTTT. Encoded protein: CASSRGSNTEAFF.

V gene TRBV12-5 combines with J gene TRBJ2-3; 7 bases map to TRBD2. The V and J ends lost 6 bases and 5 bases, in that order; junction bases with no gene match: 11. This CDR3 contains 15 residues. Germline loops: CDR1 LGHNT, CDR2 FRNRAP. The CDR3 protein is CASGPGTGREDTQYF. In DNA form, the CDR3 reads TGTGCTAGTGGCCCCGGGACGGGGAGGGAAGATACGCAGTATTTT.

This rearrangement joins TRBV6-1 to TRBJ2-1; D possibly corresponds to TRBD1 (6 bases). This CDR3 comprises 15 residues. V was shortened by 3 bases and J by 4 bases, with 13 bases between the two germline ends. Germline CDR1 and CDR2: MNHNS and SASEGT. The CDR3 DNA sequence: TGTGCCAGCAGTGAGAATATGGACAGTTACAATGAGCAGTTCTTC. Its translation: CASSENMDSYNEQFF.

The chain joins TRBV4-3 to TRBJ1-5, with no clear D. Between the trimmed V and J ends, which lost 0 bases and 5 bases, there was a span of 11 bases. The CDR3 sequence is 15 residues long. CDR1 is LGHNA and CDR2 is YSLEER in the germline V gene. This CDR3 is CASSQDSQVYQPQHF. CDR3 DNA: TGCGCCAGCAGCCAAGATTCGCAGGTGTATCAGCCCCAGCATTTT.

The table lists this clone with a count of one. The chain carries TRBV7-9 and TRBJ2-3; TRBD2 matches 7 bases. CDR3 size: 16 residues. V lost 2 bases and J lost 1; bases outside the gene matches: 6. Germline CDR1 reads SEHNR; CDR2 reads FQNEAQ (reference sequence). The CDR3 DNA sequence: TGTGCCAGCAGCTTAATGTGGGGGGGTGGCACAGATACGCAGTATTTT. It specifies CASSLMWGGGTDTQYF.

The V and J genes are TRBV5-6 and TRBJ1-2; a weak D match, TRBD1 (6 bases). The germline V and J ends were trimmed by 4 bases and 8 bases, with 15 bases remaining between them. Germline V gene data show CDR1 as SGHDT and CDR2 as YYEEEE. The CDR3 extends over 13 amino acids. Here the CDR3 reads CASSRRGGEGYTF. In DNA form, the CDR3 reads TGTGCCAGCAGCCGGCGAGGGGGAGAGGGCTACACCTTC.

This clone has just a few counts. The V and J genes are TRBV7-2 and TRBJ1-5; D gene uncertain. Between the trimmed V and J ends, which lost 0 bases and 2 bases, there was a span of 17 bases. CDR1 SGHTA and CDR2 FQGNSA come from the germline V gene. The CDR3 runs to 18 residues. The CDR3 loop is CASSLALFVGAGNQPQHF. DNA for the CDR3: TGTGCCAGCAGCTTAGCGCTTTTTGTAGGTGCGGGCAATCAGCCCCAGCATTTT.

The chain combines TRBV5-4 with TRBJ1-4; the match to TRBD1 covers 8 bases. Trimming took 1 base from V and 7 from J; bases not matched to a gene: 9. From germline, CDR1 is SGHNT and CDR2 YYREEE (reference sequence). The CDR3 covers 16 residues. The CDR3 here is CASSLKTGTGTEKLFF. The DNA for the CDR3 is TGTGCCAGCAGCTTGAAGACCGGGACAGGCACTGAAAAACTGTTTTTT.

This rearrangement joins TRBV7-2 to TRBJ2-7, with 8 bases identical to TRBD1. Germline CDR1 SGHTA, CDR2 FQGNSA. Trimming removed 1 base from V and 5 bases from J; junction bases left unmatched: 10. This CDR3 region has 16 residues. In DNA form, the CDR3 reads TGTGCCAGCAGCTTAGTAGCCCAGGGGGCCATAGACGAGCAGTACTTC. Its translation is CASSLVAQGAIDEQYF.

This chain links TRBV5-4 with TRBJ1-2, with TRBD1 matching over 7 bases. This CDR3 contains 15 residues. V gave up 4 bases and J gave up 3 bases; unmatched junction bases: 9. Germline V CDR1 and CDR2: SGHNT, YYREEE (reference sequence). The CDR3 loop reads CASSLRQGFDYGYTF. CDR3 coding DNA: TGTGCCAGCAGCCTACGACAGGGTTTTGACTATGGCTACACCTTC.

The chain has TRBV10-2 and TRBJ2-3; the D gene is possibly TRBD2 (6 bases). Trimming took 3 bases from V and 4 from J, leaving 17 bases between them. Germline V CDR1 and CDR2: WSHSY, SAAADI. The CDR3 is made up of 16 amino acids. DNA of the CDR3: TGCGCCAGCAGTGACCACTATCGAGGGGAGGCAGATACGCAGTATTTT. Translated, it gives CASSDHYRGEADTQYF.